Below, 13 T cell receptor beta chains from the same sample are listed, as sequenced in a study of human T cells and chemical hapten exposure (dated by TCRdb to about 2021). The time point label on this specimen signifies: pre-sensitization, week 0. What the treatment or condition label conveys for this sample: therapeutic diphenylcyclopropenone sensitization with weekly scalp DPC. Receptor libraries were prepared by RACE. Reads for this sample came from a NextSeq 500. The public reads were quality trimmed at Q25 with fastp and then assembled into clones with MiXCR by TCRdb, keeping productive beta chains. All rows with the same CDR3 protein become a single entry with the most common DNA and genes. This sample comprises about 68,000 distinct CDR3 sequences, 9.5% to 13% of them detected only once. Of the sample, 4.5% to 5.5% falls within the top ten clones. The sequencing used whole blood, collected in connection with sensitization to the hapten diphenylcyclopropenone (DPC). These receptors were obtained from a woman between 50 and 59 years old with alopecia areata. Some clones in this sample may be carry-over from other donors' samples.

The V and J genes are TRBV5-8 and TRBJ2-3; TRBD2 agrees at 7 bases. This CDR3 is built from 14 residues. Germline V CDR1 and CDR2: SGHTS, YDEGEE. Trimming took 0 bases from V and 8 from J; bases not matched to a gene: 6. In DNA, the CDR3 is TGTGCCAGCAGCTTGGCCCCCGGGACTACTACGCAGTATTTT. The encoded protein is CASSLAPGTTTQYF.

This clonotype has at least ten counts. This chain links TRBV19 with TRBJ1-2; D is uncertain. Germline CDR1 reads LNHDA; CDR2 reads SQIVND (reference sequence). The CDR3 has 15 amino acids. V lost 5 bases to trimming and J lost 0 bases, with 13 bases between them. In DNA, the CDR3 is TGTGCCAGTAGTCCGAACAGTCTTACTAACTATGGCTACACCTTC. Encoded protein: CASSPNSLTNYGYTF.

This clonotype was detected many times. DNA of the CDR3: TGTGCCAGCAGCTTAGGCCCCTCTAGCGGGAGAGGGGAGCAGTACTTC. Protein: CASSLGPSSGRGEQYF. This chain links TRBV7-6 with TRBJ2-7; 10 nucleotides match TRBD2. CDR1 SGHVS and CDR2 FNYEAQ come from the germline V gene. The ends lost 1 base at V and 7 bases at J; junction bases unmatched: 10. The CDR3 length is 16 residues. The full variable domain, rest sourced from reference TRBV7-6 and TRBJ2-7, is GAGVSQSPRYKVTKRGQDVALRCDPISGHVSLYWYRQALGQGPEFLTYFNYEAQQDKSGLPNDRFSAERPEGSISTLTIQRTEQRDSAMYRCASSLGPSSGRGEQYFGPGTRLTVT.

This clonotype was recorded at least ten times. This chain links TRBV12-3 or TRBV12-4 with TRBJ2-7, with D unclear. Trimming removed 3 bases from V and 0 bases from J, with 6 bases in between. The CDR3 is 13 residues long. The CDR3 loop reads CASSFGNSYEQYF. The CDR3 nucleotides are TGTGCCAGCAGTTTTGGGAACTCCTACGAGCAGTACTTC.

This clonotype was detected only once. The rearrangement joins TRBV10-3 to TRBJ1-4; D gene uncertain. Germline V gene data show CDR1 as ENHRY and CDR2 as SYGVKD. V was clipped by 3 bases and J by 4 bases, with 6 bases between them. The CDR3 sequence is 13 residues long. The CDR3 nucleotides read TGTGCCATCAGTGACGCCTTTAATGAAAAACTGTTTTTT. Translating it yields CAISDAFNEKLFF.

This clonotype was counted between two and nine times. The chain recombines TRBV12-3 or TRBV12-4 with TRBJ1-2, with TRBD1 identical over 7 bases. The V gene end was trimmed by 6 bases and the J gene end by 0 bases; junction bases not matched to a gene: 4. This CDR3 region has 14 residues. The CDR3 loop reads CASSPGQANYGYTF. The DNA of the CDR3 is TGTGCCAGCAGCCCCGGACAGGCTAACTATGGCTACACCTTC.

The chain links TRBV18 to TRBJ1-5; TRBD1 might be the D (5 bases). V gave up 8 bases and J gave up 5 bases, with 13 bases separating them. The CDR3 runs 13 residues. CDR1 and CDR2 from the germline V gene are KGHSH and LQKENI. CDR3 sequence: CASRRDGDQPQHF. Here the CDR3 DNA reads TGTGCCAGCCGCCGGGACGGGGATCAGCCCCAGCATTTT.

This clonotype was recorded at least ten times. This chain connects TRBV6-2 or TRBV6-3 to TRBJ2-3, with 11 nucleotides matching TRBD2. Germline trimming cut 6 bases from V and 4 bases from J; bases unmatched to any gene: 12. The CDR3 is 17 residues long. Germline lookup yields CDR1 MNHEY and CDR2 SVGEGT. The CDR3 DNA is TGTGCCAGCAGCTCTAGACTAGCGGGGTCGTCTTCAGATACGCAGTATTTT. Translated, it gives CASSSRLAGSSSDTQYF.

This clonotype was recorded a few times. The rearrangement joins TRBV7-9 to TRBJ1-4, with D hard to call. Germline CDR1 and CDR2: SEHNR and FQNEAQ (reference sequence). V lost 2 bases and J 8 bases, leaving 12 bases between the germline ends. The CDR3 sequence is 14 residues long. CDR3 residues: CASSLSVQGEKLFF. CDR3 sequence (DNA): TGTGCCAGCAGCTTATCGGTACAAGGGGAAAAACTGTTTTTT.

This clonotype was observed a few times. This chain uses TRBV29-1 with TRBJ1-2; 11 bases map to TRBD1. J was trimmed by 3 bases and V by 4 bases; bases with no gene match: 4. CDR1 and CDR2 (germline): SQVTM, ANQGSEA. There are 14 residues in the CDR3. The CDR3, as DNA: TGCAGCGTTGTAGGGGACAGGGGGGACTATGGCTACACCTTC. Translation: CSVVGDRGDYGYTF.

This clonotype was picked up a small number of times. The rearrangement links TRBV6-5 to TRBJ1-6; TRBD1 is a possible D gene (6 bases). Per the germline V gene, CDR1 is MNHEY and CDR2 is SVGAGI. This CDR3 spans 15 amino acids. The ends were cut back, 5 bases at V and 0 bases at J, with 8 bases in the middle. CDR3: CASSRTVSYNSPLHF. The CDR3 nucleotides are TGTGCCAGCAGTCGGACAGTCTCCTATAATTCACCCCTCCACTTT.

This clonotype was seen more than once but under ten times. The chain recombines TRBV18 with TRBJ1-2, with a weak D call TRBD1 (6 bases). The CDR3 consists of 12 residues. CDR1 KGHSH and CDR2 LQKENI come from the germline V gene. Trimming stripped 6 bases from V and 9 bases from J, with 14 bases between. The CDR3 DNA reads as TGTGCCAGCTCGCTCGACAGGTCGAGCTACACCTTC. Amino acids: CASSLDRSSYTF.

CDR3 DNA sequence: TGTGCCAGCAGCTCACCTAACCTCTACGAGCAGTACTTC. It translates to CASSSPNLYEQYF. The rearrangement links TRBV28 to TRBJ2-7; D remains unclear. Germline V gene data show CDR1 as MDHEN and CDR2 as SYDVKM. This CDR3 is 13 amino acids long. Trimming took off 6 bases at V and 3 bases at J, with 12 bases between the two ends.